This TCR beta chain emerged from a study of T cell repertoires in cytomegalovirus infection. Study overall: Both CMV infection and a matching HLA type were indicated by public TCR beta signatures.

With respect to this clonotype: Antigen unknown.

Via MiXCR, TCRdb re-called the reads, giving one row per CDR3 protein. The sample holds fewer than 550,000 distinct CDR3 sequences; 26% are singletons and the top ten take 13%. Study results and caveats: In two of eight donors, the top clonotype was HLA-C-restricted CMV-specific. Cumulative frequency of public TCR beta families picked out carriers of CMV plus the relevant HLA.

The source is a human donor in good health (CMV status not recorded). Some clones in this sample may be carry-over from other donors' samples. Sequenced sample: PBMCs.

The CDR3, as DNA: TGTGCCAGTATAAATCTGGAGGGTTCCTATGGCTACACCTTC. It specifies CASINLEGSYGYTF. The chain combines TRBV19 with TRBJ1-2; D not certain. The germline CDR1 and CDR2 sequences are LNHDA and SQIVND (reference sequence). V lost 7 bases and J lost 4, with 16 bases in between. This CDR3 contains 14 residues.